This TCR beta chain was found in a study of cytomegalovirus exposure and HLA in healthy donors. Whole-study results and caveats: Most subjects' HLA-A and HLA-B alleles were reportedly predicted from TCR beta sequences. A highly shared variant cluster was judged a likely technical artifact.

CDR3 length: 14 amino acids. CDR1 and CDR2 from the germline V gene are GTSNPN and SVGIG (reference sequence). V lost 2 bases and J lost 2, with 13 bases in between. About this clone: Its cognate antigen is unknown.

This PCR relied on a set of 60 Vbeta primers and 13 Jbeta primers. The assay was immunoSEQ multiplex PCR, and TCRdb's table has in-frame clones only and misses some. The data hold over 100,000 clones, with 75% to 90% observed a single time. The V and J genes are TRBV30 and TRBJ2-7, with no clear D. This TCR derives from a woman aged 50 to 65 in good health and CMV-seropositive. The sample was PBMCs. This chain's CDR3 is CAWSSLLGAYEQYF. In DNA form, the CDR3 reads TGTGCCTGGAGTAGTCTACTGGGCGCCTACGAGCAGTACTTC.